This TCR beta chain was identified in a study of T cell responses to AZD1222 COVID-19 vaccine. Overall study results and limits: The peak T cell response came first, and repertoires were sampled only after it.

As concerns this clone: Its antigen is currently unknown.

The CDR3 extends over 14 amino acids. V was clipped by 3 bases and J by 12 bases, with 15 bases between them. Germline V gene lookup returns CDR1 MNHEY and CDR2 SMNVEV (reference sequence). Some clones are missing from TCRdb's copy, which holds only in-frame ones; the method was immunoSEQ multiplex PCR. Among around 170,000 clones, around 90% were seen once, and the ten largest hold around 1.9%. The clonotype comes from an adult who received the AZD1222 COVID-19 vaccine. The sample was peripheral blood, taken 28 days after the second AZD1222 dose. The rearrangement uses TRBV27 and TRBJ1-6; D gene uncertain. CDR3 in DNA: TGTGCCAGCAGTTTGGAGGCGAGTCGGCGACCCCTCCACTTT. Protein: CASSLEASRRPLHF.